The T cell receptor beta chain under discussion was sequenced for a study of Graves' ophthalmopathy and Graves' hyperthyroidism. In regard to this clonotype: Its matching antigen is unknown. It may be a read error: a sequence one base away is much more abundant.

Beta-chain TCR CDR3 regions were amplified from RNA transcripts. An opening RT-PCR round employed HTBI primers and preceded a second-round multiplex PCR. TCRdb re-analysed the multiplex PCR reads in MiXCR, keeping a single row per CDR3 protein. The sample includes a few hundred thousand distinct CDR3 sequences, just under 40% of them seen just once. There are 13 residues in the CDR3. Germline V gene sequence: CDR1 LNHDA, CDR2 SQIVND (reference sequence). Hyperthyroidism patients were newly diagnosed, under 2 months' duration, aged 18 to 65. Study-wide points: Most thyroid clonotypes with frequency above 0.001 were detected in blood too. In separating ophthalmopathy from stable hyperthyroidism, a 13-signature model achieved 87.88% sensitivity and 81.08% specificity. Ophthalmopathy progression predictions by the model showed approximately 79% specificity and 70.59% sensitivity.

The chain is built from TRBV19 and TRBJ1-2; D gene unclear. The origin of this receptor is an adult man with Graves' hyperthyroidism. Sequenced input: peripheral blood or thyroid tissue (not recorded which). The CDR3 region has the DNA TGTGCCAGTAGTATAGATGGGCGGGATGGCTACATCTTC. It is translated as CASSIDGRDGYIF.